This T cell receptor beta chain stems from a study of early T cells in non-severe SARS-CoV-2 infection. Per the germline V gene, CDR1 is SQVTM and CDR2 is ANQGSEA. V shed 7 bases, J shed 11 bases, and the junction held 8 bases outside the gene matches. CDR3 length: 11 amino acids. TCRdb itself ran the 5' RACE reads through MiXCR, one entry per CDR3 protein. The profile shows approximately 62,000 distinct CDR3 sequences, 12% of them singletons. This clonotype was counted many times. The V gene is TRBV29-1, the J gene TRBJ1-1, with 9 bases lining up with TRBD1. The TCR sequence derives from an adult who was a healthcare worker with PCR-confirmed SARS-CoV-2 infection or an uninfected control (not recorded which). The sequencing sample was made of whole blood. The CDR3 DNA reads as TGCAGCGCCAACAGGGGGCTCTGGGCTTTCTTT. Its protein is CSANRGLWAFF.